This is a list of T cell receptor beta chains from one sample in a study of blood T cell repertoires in COVID-19. The repertoire was sequenced with immunoSEQ multiplex PCR; TCRdb's copy has only in-frame clones and lacks some. Here the sample spans 130,000 or so clones, around 83% being singletons. The specimen sequenced was PBMCs or T cells enriched from blood (not recorded which). These receptors originate from a man in his thirties or forties who had recovered from COVID-19. CDR3s include the opening cysteine and the closing phenylalanine or tryptophan. D genes are given only for firm matches. Clone size is shown for a subset of rows, as once, few, many or a class of expanded clone.

j_call,v_call,clone_size,d_call,cdr3_aa,cdr3_nt
TRBJ2-1,TRBV9,few,NA,CASSEGAYNEQFF,TGTGCCAGCAGCGAGGGAGCCTACAATGAGCAGTTCTTC
TRBJ2-3,TRBV10-3,few,NA,CAISESVYTDTQYF,TGTGCCATCAGTGAGTCGGTCTACACAGATACGCAGTATTTT
TRBJ1-5,TRBV19,NA,TRBD1,CASSILPPKGASNQPQHF,TGTGCCAGTAGTATCCTTCCTCCGAAGGGGGCTAGCAATCAGCCCCAGCATTTT
TRBJ1-1,TRBV4-1,NA,NA,CASSQVITMNTEAFF,TGCGCCAGCAGCCAGGTAATTACTATGAACACTGAAGCTTTCTTT
TRBJ2-3,TRBV6-4,few,TRBD2,CASSELAGADTQYF,TGTGCCAGCAGTGAACTAGCGGGGGCAGATACGCAGTATTTT
TRBJ2-2,TRBV6-5,NA,NA,CASRSTGINTGELFF,TGTGCCAGCAGGTCGACAGGCATTAACACCGGGGAGCTGTTTTTT
TRBJ1-2,TRBV7-6,few,NA,CASLASMRGGRGYGYTF,TGTGCCAGCCTAGCTTCGATGCGGGGGGGCCGGGGCTATGGCTACACCTTC
TRBJ2-3,TRBV24-1,NA,NA,CATSDTSSTTDTQYF,TGTGCCACCAGTGATACTAGCAGCACCACAGATACGCAGTATTTT
TRBJ1-2,TRBV18,NA,NA,CASSTGSGNYGYTF,TGTGCCAGCTCTACAGGGTCGGGTAACTATGGCTACACCTTC
TRBJ1-1,TRBV27,NA,NA,CASSPRGLNTEAFF,TGTGCCAGCAGTCCCCGCGGGTTGAACACTGAAGCTTTCTTT
TRBJ2-2,TRBV14,NA,TRBD1,CASSQADRGTNTGELFF,TGTGCCAGCAGCCAAGCCGACAGGGGCACGAACACCGGGGAGCTGTTTTTT
TRBJ2-7,TRBV9,once,TRBD1,CASTPGQGGYITEQYF,TGTGCCAGCACCCCGGGACAGGGAGGCTATATAACCGAGCAGTACTTC
TRBJ2-2,TRBV11-2,NA,TRBD1,CASSLAGGKDTGELFF,TGTGCCAGCAGCCTCGCAGGGGGCAAGGACACCGGGGAGCTGTTTTTT
TRBJ1-6,TRBV27,NA,TRBD1,CASTLNRGNSPLHF,TGTGCCAGCACTTTGAACAGGGGTAATTCACCCCTCCACTTT
TRBJ1-5,TRBV27,NA,TRBD1,CASSFLGTGTNPSGQPQHF,TGTGCCAGCAGTTTTCTTGGGACAGGGACCAACCCATCAGGGCAGCCCCAGCATTTT
TRBJ2-1,TRBV2,NA,NA,CASSDRDNYNEQFF,TGTGCCAGCAGTGACCGGGACAACTACAATGAGCAGTTCTTC
TRBJ2-1,TRBV5-6,NA,NA,CASSKGGSSYNEQFF,TGTGCCAGCAGCAAGGGAGGAAGCTCCTACAATGAGCAGTTCTTC
TRBJ2-3,TRBV27,few,NA,CASSFTESTDTQYF,TGTGCCAGCAGTTTTACAGAAAGCACAGATACGCAGTATTTT
TRBJ2-2,TRBV24-1,NA,TRBD1,CATSRTGGSGELFF,TGTGCCACCAGCAGGACAGGGGGGTCCGGGGAGCTGTTTTTT
TRBJ1-3,TRBV2,NA,TRBD1,CASSGQGGNTIYF,TGTGCCAGCAGTGGACAGGGGGGAAACACCATATATTTT
TRBJ1-5,TRBV4-1,NA,TRBD1,CASSQEPGQDFQPQHF,TGCGCCAGCAGCCAAGAACCGGGACAGGACTTTCAGCCCCAGCATTTT
TRBJ1-1,TRBV28,NA,NA,CASSRHGGGRYTEAFF,TGTGCCAGCAGTCGCCACGGGGGGGGTAGGTACACTGAAGCTTTCTTT
TRBJ2-7,TRBV2,NA,NA,CASSWTGRVYEQYF,TGTGCCAGCAGCTGGACAGGGAGGGTCTACGAGCAGTACTTC
TRBJ2-1,TRBV4-1,NA,TRBD2,CASSPTSGGAGDNEQFF,TGCGCCAGCAGCCCGACTAGCGGGGGGGCGGGAGACAATGAGCAGTTCTTC
TRBJ1-2,TRBV9,NA,NA,CASSSTPGTLHGYTF,TGTGCCAGCAGCTCAACTCCCGGGACATTGCATGGCTACACCTTC
TRBJ2-2,TRBV6-4,NA,TRBD1,CASSDTGQGNTGELFF,TGTGCCAGCAGTGACACGGGACAGGGGAACACCGGGGAGCTGTTTTTT
TRBJ2-1,TRBV7-9,NA,TRBD2,CASSALAGWDNEQFF,TGTGCCAGCAGTGCACTAGCGGGATGGGACAATGAGCAGTTCTTC
TRBJ2-7,TRBV10-3,NA,TRBD2,CAIRRGLADSYEQYF,TGTGCCATCAGACGGGGACTAGCGGACTCCTACGAGCAGTACTTC
TRBJ2-3,TRBV7-2,NA,NA,CASSLEATDTQYF,TGTGCCAGCAGCTTAGAAGCCACAGATACGCAGTATTTT
TRBJ1-3,TRBV5-6,NA,TRBD1,CASSWGTASGNTIYF,TGTGCCAGCAGCTGGGGGACAGCCTCTGGAAACACCATATATTTT
TRBJ1-3,TRBV7-2,NA,NA,CASSLAGGGSSSGNTIYF,TGTGCCAGCAGCTTAGCGGGAGGGGGTTCTAGCTCTGGAAACACCATATATTTT
TRBJ1-2,TRBV12-3/TRBV12-4,NA,NA,CASSLGSYYGYTF,TGTGCCAGCAGTTTAGGGAGCTACTATGGCTACACCTTC
TRBJ1-5,TRBV2,NA,NA,CASRGSGQPQHF,TGTGCCAGCAGGGGCTCGGGACAGCCCCAGCATTTT
TRBJ2-3,TRBV18,NA,NA,CASSTRTNPYTDTQYF,TGTGCCAGCTCAACCCGGACTAACCCCTACACAGATACGCAGTATTTT
TRBJ1-5,TRBV27,NA,NA,CASSLRGNQPQHF,TGTGCCAGCAGTCTCAGGGGCAATCAGCCCCAGCATTTT
TRBJ1-5,TRBV6-5,NA,NA,CASSYSMGVVGQPQHF,TGTGCCAGCAGTTACTCGATGGGAGTTGTTGGCCAGCCCCAGCATTTT
TRBJ1-2,TRBV19,NA,TRBD1,CASIASGGYYGYTF,TGTGCCAGTATAGCCTCAGGGGGCTACTATGGCTACACCTTC
TRBJ2-2,TRBV6-4,medium-sized,TRBD2,CASSDSGGNTGELFF,TGTGCCAGCAGTGACAGCGGGGGGAACACCGGGGAGCTGTTTTTT
TRBJ2-6,TRBV4-2,NA,NA,CASSQQGSGANVLTF,TGTGCCAGCAGCCAACAGGGGTCCGGGGCCAACGTCCTGACTTTC
TRBJ2-1,TRBV7-2,NA,NA,CASSVLDSSYNEQFF,TGTGCCAGCAGCGTCCTAGATTCTTCCTACAATGAGCAGTTCTTC
TRBJ1-2,TRBV27,NA,TRBD1,CASSPISGTVLGYTF,TGTGCCAGCAGTCCCATCTCCGGGACAGTCCTAGGCTACACCTTC
TRBJ2-2,TRBV19,NA,TRBD2,CASSPGLAGPTGELFF,TGTGCCAGTAGTCCAGGACTAGCGGGCCCCACCGGGGAGCTGTTTTTT
TRBJ2-2,TRBV27,NA,TRBD1,CASSGQGSTGELFF,TGTGCCAGCAGTGGACAGGGCAGCACCGGGGAGCTGTTTTTT
TRBJ1-3,TRBV7-6,NA,NA,CASSLAETGDHFSGNTIYF,TGTGCCAGCAGCTTAGCAGAGACGGGAGACCACTTCTCTGGAAACACCATATATTTT
TRBJ2-5,TRBV5-5,NA,NA,CASSLVVNQETQYF,TGTGCCAGCAGCTTGGTAGTCAACCAAGAGACCCAGTACTTC
TRBJ2-1,TRBV19,NA,NA,CASSIAPGSTYNEQFF,TGTGCCAGTAGTATAGCCCCCGGGAGCACCTACAATGAGCAGTTCTTC
TRBJ1-2,TRBV19,NA,NA,CASQAGVGGYTF,TGTGCCAGTCAAGCGGGGGTGGGTGGCTACACCTTC
TRBJ1-3,TRBV19,NA,NA,CATRAGSSGNTIYF,TGTGCCACCCGGGCGGGGAGCTCTGGAAACACCATATATTTT
TRBJ1-5,TRBV2,once,NA,CASTLGGNDQPQHF,TGTGCCAGCACCCTGGGAGGGAACGATCAGCCCCAGCATTTT
TRBJ2-2,TRBV7-7,NA,TRBD2,CASSPQGGARAGELFF,TGTGCTAGCAGCCCCCAGGGAGGGGCGAGGGCCGGGGAGCTGTTTTTT
TRBJ1-1,TRBV9,NA,TRBD1,CASSVATGQPNTEAFF,TGTGCCAGCAGCGTAGCCACGGGACAGCCGAACACTGAAGCTTTCTTT
TRBJ2-7,TRBV3-1/TRBV3-2,NA,TRBD2,CASSPMATSVDEQYF,TGTGCCAGCAGCCCCATGGCGACTAGCGTTGACGAGCAGTACTTC
TRBJ2-1,TRBV4-1,NA,TRBD2,CASSHGTGLAGTNEQFF,TGCGCCAGCAGCCACGGAACGGGACTAGCGGGAACCAATGAGCAGTTCTTC
TRBJ2-1,TRBV6-5,once,TRBD2,CASSYRDSSGGEQFF,TGTGCCAGCAGTTACCGAGACAGCTCGGGAGGTGAGCAGTTCTTC
TRBJ2-5,TRBV9,NA,NA,CASSPSTFRETQYF,TGTGCCAGCAGCCCATCGACATTTCGGGAGACCCAGTACTTC
TRBJ2-2,TRBV12-3/TRBV12-4,NA,NA,CASSFLGGELFF,TGTGCCAGCAGTTTTCTCGGTGGGGAGCTGTTTTTT
TRBJ1-2,TRBV4-1,NA,NA,CASSQDLRLGYGYTF,TGCGCCAGCAGCCAAGATCTGCGGTTAGGCTATGGCTACACCTTC
TRBJ1-2,TRBV12-5,NA,TRBD1,CASGRDRIYNYGYTF,TGTGCTAGTGGTCGGGACAGGATATATAACTATGGCTACACCTTC
TRBJ2-1,TRBV13,NA,NA,CASSLPTDKYNEQFF,TGTGCCAGCAGCTTACCGACAGACAAGTACAATGAGCAGTTCTTC
TRBJ1-1,TRBV18,NA,TRBD1,CASSSGGGTEAFF,TGTGCCAGCTCATCAGGGGGAGGCACTGAAGCTTTCTTT